The clone carrying this TCR beta chain was counted once. The CDR3 loop spans 12 amino acids. The V end lost 7 bases, the J end lost 0 bases, and 7 bases lay between the germline ends. Looked up from germline, CDR1 is SGDLS and CDR2 is YYNGEE. This entry comes from a study of tumour-infiltrating T cells in Burkitt lymphoma. Across the study: Survival, overall and progression-free, tracked with productive clonality.

The table came from immunoSEQ multiplex PCR; TCRdb's copy has only in-frame clones and leaves some out. This table holds roughly 13,000 clones, roughly 75% found once. The specimen was tumor tissue. The chain combines TRBV9 with TRBJ1-1; no reliable D call. The sequence came from a human donor with diffuse large B-cell lymphoma. In DNA form, the CDR3 reads TGTGCCAGCGGAGGGATGAACACTGAAGCTTTCTTT. Residues: CASGGMNTEAFF.